The text below deals with one T cell receptor (beta chain). Its antigen remains unidentified. The data originate from a study of identical twins. General study points: Out-of-frame alpha sequences shared by twins were enriched for low generation probability. Beta out-of-frame sequences showed weaker excess twin sharing. There is a chance that invariant MAIT and iNKT cells partially muddied zero-insertion analyses.

The CDR3 sequence is 15 residues long. V shed 6 bases, J shed 6 bases, and the junction held 7 bases outside the gene matches. Germline CDR1 and CDR2: WNHNN and SYGVQD (reference sequence). A universal primer binding site was introduced by template switching. The final cDNA contained unique molecular identifiers. TCRdb passed the 5' RACE reads through MiXCR, listing each CDR3 protein once. The data contain approximately 890,000 distinct CDR3 sequences, roughly 12% of them singletons. The data were also submitted as part of a second study, on yellow fever vaccine responses in identical twins.

The sequence was collected from a woman younger than 35 in good health. The material sequenced was PBMCs. The chain employs TRBV10-1 and TRBJ2-1; 11 nucleotides align to TRBD2. CDR3 loop: CASRLTSGGRNEQFF. CDR3 DNA sequence: TGCGCCAGCAGGCTCACTAGCGGGGGCCGCAATGAGCAGTTCTTC.